This T cell receptor (beta chain) originates from a study of spatial heterogeneity in lung cancer. Sample time point: sample taken at primary tumor resection. Unsorted tumor, nontumor lung tissue or cryopreserved PBMC supplied the whole RNA. The germline gives CDR1 SGHKS, CDR2 YYEKEE (reference sequence). The CDR3 is 16 amino acids. With 0 bases removed from V and 2 bases from J, the gap between germline ends came to 11 bases. TCRdb reprocessed the 5' RACE reads with MiXCR, giving one entry per CDR3 protein. The sample records roughly 80,000 distinct CDR3 sequences, roughly 12% being singletons. Specimen: PBMCs, collected at surgery. The sequence was obtained from a male donor with early-stage non-small cell lung cancer. The chain recombines TRBV5-5 with TRBJ1-4, with D possibly being TRBD1 (5 bases). In nucleotides, the CDR3 is TGTGCCAGCAGCTTGGGACATGGGGGGACTAATGAAAAACTGTTTTTT. Its protein is CASSLGHGGTNEKLFF.